This is a list of T cell receptor beta chains from one sample in a study of blood T cell repertoires in COVID-19. Clones were read by immunoSEQ multiplex PCR, and TCRdb kept only the in-frame ones, dropping some. The sample lists around 190,000 clones; approximately 90% were seen once. Sequencing input: PBMCs or T cells enriched from blood (not recorded which). Receptors originate from a young man with acute COVID-19. CDR3s include the opening cysteine and the closing phenylalanine or tryptophan. A D gene is named only where the DNA matches it firmly. Expanded clones get a size class; other rows say once, few or many, or leave the size out.

J gene,V gene,clone size,D gene,CDR3 protein,CDR3 DNA
TRBJ2-7,TRBV3-1/TRBV3-2,.,TRBD2,CASSQSGTSGRIEQYF,TGTGCCAGCAGCCAGTCCGGGACTAGCGGGAGGATTGAGCAGTACTTC
TRBJ1-6,TRBV30,.,TRBD1,CAWGQGNSPLHF,TGTGCCTGGGGACAGGGGAATTCACCCCTCCACTTT
TRBJ1-1,TRBV12-3/TRBV12-4,.,.,CASSRGTEAFF,TGTGCCAGCAGTCGGGGCACTGAAGCTTTCTTT
TRBJ1-1,TRBV13,.,TRBD1,CASSSGQGANEAFF,TGTGCCAGCAGCTCAGGACAGGGGGCAAATGAAGCTTTCTTT
TRBJ1-1,TRBV10-3,.,.,CAISEGPRGAFF,TGTGCCATCAGTGAGGGGCCCCGCGGGGCTTTCTTT
TRBJ1-5,TRBV25-1,.,.,CASSEMRWDWQGSQPQHF,TGTGCCAGCAGTGAAATGAGGTGGGATTGGCAGGGCAGTCAGCCCCAGCATTTT
TRBJ2-2,TRBV6-5,.,TRBD1,CASSPGTGGTGELFF,TGTGCCAGCAGCCCCGGGACAGGGGGAACCGGGGAGCTGTTTTTT
TRBJ1-2,TRBV5-1,.,.,CASSLAHPDSYGYTF,TGCGCCAGCAGCTTGGCCCACCCCGACAGCTATGGCTACACCTTC
TRBJ1-5,TRBV27,once,.,CASSLALGRQPQHF,TGTGCCAGCAGTCTCGCCCTTGGCCGTCAGCCCCAGCATTTT
TRBJ1-4,TRBV6-1,.,.,CASSERPNEKLFF,TGTGCCAGCAGTGAGAGGCCTAATGAAAAACTGTTTTTT
TRBJ1-4,TRBV7-9,.,.,CASSEQGSNEKLFF,TGTGCCAGCAGCGAACAGGGTTCTAATGAAAAACTGTTTTTT
TRBJ1-1,TRBV2,.,.,CASSHGLLNTEAFF,TGTGCCAGCAGCCATGGACTCTTGAACACTGAAGCTTTCTTT
TRBJ2-5,TRBV5-1,.,TRBD2,CASSLLAGGPQETQYF,TGCGCCAGCAGCTTGTTGGCGGGAGGCCCCCAAGAGACCCAGTACTTC
TRBJ1-2,TRBV2,.,TRBD1,CASTDRGDGYTF,TGTGCCAGCACGGACAGGGGAGATGGCTACACCTTC
TRBJ2-5,TRBV18,.,TRBD1,CASSPRTGGSSETQYF,TGTGCCAGCTCACCTCGGACAGGGGGGTCATCGGAGACCCAGTACTTC
TRBJ2-5,TRBV7-6,.,.,CASSPPSGIQETQYF,TGTGCCAGCAGCCCCCCTTCGGGGATCCAAGAGACCCAGTACTTC